This TCR beta chain comes out of a study of cytomegalovirus exposure and HLA in healthy donors. About the research overall: A data release that came early held tens of millions of unique TCRs from HLA-typed donors.

The count of this clone is one. What it binds is unknown. PCR amplification relied on 60 Vbeta primers (plus 13 Jbeta primers). Sequenced by immunoSEQ multiplex PCR; TCRdb stores in-frame clones only, minus some. The sample gives under 200,000 clones, roughly four fifths of which show up once; roughly 3.6% is in the top ten. Study-level findings and limits: Analyses of presence/absence relied on an assumption of roughly uniform sequencing depth across donors. A further, later analysis showed that HLA-associated TCR beta chains (compared with equally common others) were more clonally expanded. There were some V segments, including TRBV6-2 and TRBV6-3, excluded as indistinguishable.

Looked up from germline, CDR1 is MNHEY and CDR2 is SVGAGI. Unmatched junction bases numbered 5, after V lost 4 bases and J lost 0 bases. CDR3 length equals 16 residues. The clonotype comes from a man aged 35 to 55 in good health and CMV-seropositive. The sample taken for sequencing was PBMCs. This chain connects TRBV6-5 to TRBJ2-3; TRBD2 agrees at 9 bases. The CDR3 is CASSSLAGTSTDTQYF. DNA for the CDR3: TGTGCCAGCAGTTCCCTAGCGGGGACTAGCACAGATACGCAGTATTTT.